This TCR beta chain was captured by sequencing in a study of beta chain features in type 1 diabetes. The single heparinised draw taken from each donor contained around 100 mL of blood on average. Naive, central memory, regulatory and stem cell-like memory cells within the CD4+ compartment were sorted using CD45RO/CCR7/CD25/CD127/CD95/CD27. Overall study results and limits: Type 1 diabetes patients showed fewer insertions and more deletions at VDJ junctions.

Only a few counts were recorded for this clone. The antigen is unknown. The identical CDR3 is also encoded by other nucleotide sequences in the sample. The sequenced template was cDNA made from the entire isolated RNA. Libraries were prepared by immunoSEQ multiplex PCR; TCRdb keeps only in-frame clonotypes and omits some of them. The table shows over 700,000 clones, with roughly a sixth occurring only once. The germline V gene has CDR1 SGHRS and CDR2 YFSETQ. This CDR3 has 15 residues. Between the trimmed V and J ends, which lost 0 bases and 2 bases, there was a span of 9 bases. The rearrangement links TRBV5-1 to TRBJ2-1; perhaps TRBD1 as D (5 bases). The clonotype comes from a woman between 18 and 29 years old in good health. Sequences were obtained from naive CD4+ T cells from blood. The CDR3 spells CASSLVAGPYNEQFF. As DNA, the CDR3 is TGCGCCAGCAGCTTGGTGGCAGGGCCCTACAATGAGCAGTTCTTC.